The source of this T cell receptor (beta chain) is a study of blood T cell repertoires in COVID-19. About the study: From T cells, B-cell-depleted T cells, or PBMCs came the material, which was cDNA or gDNA.

Some clones are missing from TCRdb's copy, which holds only in-frame ones; the method was immunoSEQ multiplex PCR. The table lists approximately 61,000 clones, 85% of them singletons. The CDR3 extends over 16 amino acids. The germline gives CDR1 KGHSH, CDR2 LQKENI. V lost 3 bases to trimming and J lost 0 bases; unmatched junction nucleotides: 4. The sequence derives from a man in his 70s with acute or convalescent COVID-19. The sample consisted of peripheral blood. The chain links TRBV18 to TRBJ2-2; 7 positions match TRBD1. CDR3 loop: CASSPSGTANTGELFF. CDR3 nucleotide sequence: TGTGCCAGCTCACCCTCCGGGACAGCGAACACCGGGGAGCTGTTTTTT.